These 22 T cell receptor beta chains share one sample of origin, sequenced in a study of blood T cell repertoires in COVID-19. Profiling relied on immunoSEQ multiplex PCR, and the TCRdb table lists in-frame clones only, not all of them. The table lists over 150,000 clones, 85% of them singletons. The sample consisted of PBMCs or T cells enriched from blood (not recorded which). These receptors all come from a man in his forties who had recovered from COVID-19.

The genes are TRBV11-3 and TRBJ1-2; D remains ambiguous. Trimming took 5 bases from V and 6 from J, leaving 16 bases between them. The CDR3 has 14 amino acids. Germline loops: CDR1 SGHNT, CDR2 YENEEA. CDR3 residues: CASSRPPRSDGYTF. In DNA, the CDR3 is TGTGCCAGCAGCCGCCCACCCCGCAGTGATGGCTACACCTTC.

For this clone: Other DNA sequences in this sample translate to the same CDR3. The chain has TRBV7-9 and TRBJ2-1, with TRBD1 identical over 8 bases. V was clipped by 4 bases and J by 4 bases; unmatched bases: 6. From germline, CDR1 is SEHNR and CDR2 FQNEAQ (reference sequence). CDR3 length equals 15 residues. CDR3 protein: CASSSPGQGYNEQFF. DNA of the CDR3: TGTGCCAGCAGCTCCCCCGGACAGGGATACAATGAGCAGTTCTTC.

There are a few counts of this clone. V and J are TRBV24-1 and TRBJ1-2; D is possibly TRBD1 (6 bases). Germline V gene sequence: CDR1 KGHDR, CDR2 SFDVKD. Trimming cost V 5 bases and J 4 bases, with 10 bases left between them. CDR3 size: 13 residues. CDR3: CATSGLTGYGYTF. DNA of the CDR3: TGTGCCACCAGTGGTCTGACAGGCTATGGCTACACCTTC.

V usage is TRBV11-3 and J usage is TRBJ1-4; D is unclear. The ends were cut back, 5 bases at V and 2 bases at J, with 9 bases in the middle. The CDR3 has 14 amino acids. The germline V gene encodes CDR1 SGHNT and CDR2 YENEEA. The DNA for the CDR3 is TGTGCCAGCAGCCCTAGAGGGACTAATGAAAAACTGTTTTTT. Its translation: CASSPRGTNEKLFF. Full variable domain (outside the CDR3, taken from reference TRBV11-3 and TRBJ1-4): EAGVVQSPRYKIIEKKQPVAFWCNPISGHNTLYWYLQNLGQGPELLIRYENEEAVDDSQLPKDRFSAERLKGVDSTLKIQPAELGDSAVYLCASSPRGTNEKLFFGSGTQLSVL.

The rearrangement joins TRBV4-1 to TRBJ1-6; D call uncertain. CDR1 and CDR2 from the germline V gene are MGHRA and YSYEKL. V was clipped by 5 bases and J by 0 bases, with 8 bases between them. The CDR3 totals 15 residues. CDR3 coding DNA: TGCGCCAGCAGCTTGCCGAGCTCCTATAATTCACCCCTCCACTTT. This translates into CASSLPSSYNSPLHF.

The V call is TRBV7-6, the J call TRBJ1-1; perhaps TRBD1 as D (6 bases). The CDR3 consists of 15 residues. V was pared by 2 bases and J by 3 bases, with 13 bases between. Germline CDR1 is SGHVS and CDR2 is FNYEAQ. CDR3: CASSLNTGTYTEAFF. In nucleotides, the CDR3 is TGTGCCAGCAGCTTAAATACAGGGACCTACACTGAAGCTTTCTTT.

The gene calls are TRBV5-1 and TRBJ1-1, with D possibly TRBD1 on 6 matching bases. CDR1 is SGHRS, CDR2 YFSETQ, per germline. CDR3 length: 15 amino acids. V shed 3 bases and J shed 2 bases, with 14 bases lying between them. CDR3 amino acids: CASSSLGQPNTEAFF. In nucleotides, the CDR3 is TGCGCCAGCAGCTCCCTAGGACAGCCTAACACTGAAGCTTTCTTT.

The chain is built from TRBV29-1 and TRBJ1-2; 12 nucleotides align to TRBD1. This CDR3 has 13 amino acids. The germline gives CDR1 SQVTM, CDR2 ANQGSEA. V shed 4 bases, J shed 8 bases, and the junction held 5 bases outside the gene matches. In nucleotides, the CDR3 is TGCAGCGTTGGGGGACAGGGGGCGGTAGGCTACACCTTC. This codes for CSVGGQGAVGYTF.

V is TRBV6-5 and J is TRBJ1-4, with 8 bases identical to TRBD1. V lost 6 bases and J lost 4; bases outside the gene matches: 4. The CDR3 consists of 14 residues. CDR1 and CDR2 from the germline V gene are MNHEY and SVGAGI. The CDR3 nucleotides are TGTGCCAGCAGCGTGGGACAGGTTAATGAAAAACTGTTTTTT. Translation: CASSVGQVNEKLFF.

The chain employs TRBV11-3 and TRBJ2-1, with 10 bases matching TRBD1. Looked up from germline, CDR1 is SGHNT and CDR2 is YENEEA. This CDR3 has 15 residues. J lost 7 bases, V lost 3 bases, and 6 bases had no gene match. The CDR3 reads CASSFRDRGGNEQFF. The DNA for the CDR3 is TGTGCCAGCAGCTTCCGGGACAGGGGCGGAAATGAGCAGTTCTTC.

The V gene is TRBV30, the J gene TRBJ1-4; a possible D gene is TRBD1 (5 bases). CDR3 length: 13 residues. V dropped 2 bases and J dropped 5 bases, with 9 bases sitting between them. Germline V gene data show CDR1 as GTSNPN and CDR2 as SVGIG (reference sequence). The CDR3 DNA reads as TGTGCCTGGAGTTTCAGGGTCAATGAAAAACTGTTTTTT. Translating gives CAWSFRVNEKLFF.

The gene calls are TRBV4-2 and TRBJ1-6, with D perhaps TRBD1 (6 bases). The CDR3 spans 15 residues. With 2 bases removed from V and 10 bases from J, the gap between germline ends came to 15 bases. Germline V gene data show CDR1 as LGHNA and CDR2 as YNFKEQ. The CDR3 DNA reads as TGTGCCAGCAGCCAATACCCAGGGGAAGGATCACCCCTCCACTTT. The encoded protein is CASSQYPGEGSPLHF.

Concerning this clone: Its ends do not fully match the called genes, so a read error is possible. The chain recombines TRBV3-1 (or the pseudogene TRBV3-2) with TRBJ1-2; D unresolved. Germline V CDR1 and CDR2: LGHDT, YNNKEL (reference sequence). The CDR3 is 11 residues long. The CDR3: CASTTESPEAF. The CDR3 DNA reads TGTGCCAGCACCACAGAGTCTCCAGAAGCCTTC.

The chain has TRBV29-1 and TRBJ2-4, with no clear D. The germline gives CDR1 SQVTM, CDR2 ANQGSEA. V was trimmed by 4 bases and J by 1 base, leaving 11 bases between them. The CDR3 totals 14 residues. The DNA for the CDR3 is TGCAGCGTTGGAGAGACATCTGCCAAAAACATTCAGTACTTC. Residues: CSVGETSAKNIQYF.

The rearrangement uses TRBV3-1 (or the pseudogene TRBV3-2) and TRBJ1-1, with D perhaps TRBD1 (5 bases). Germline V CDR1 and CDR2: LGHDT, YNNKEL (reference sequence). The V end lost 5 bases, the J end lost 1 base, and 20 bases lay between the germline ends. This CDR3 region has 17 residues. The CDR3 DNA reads TGTGCCAGCAGCTTAAGAAGGGGAGGCGGGGGGAACACTGAAGCTTTCTTT. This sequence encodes CASSLRRGGGGNTEAFF.

CDR3 sequence: CASSGDRGHSPLHF. DNA of the CDR3: TGTGCCAGCTCGGGGGACAGGGGTCATTCACCCCTCCACTTT. This chain connects TRBV18 to TRBJ1-6, with 10 nucleotides matching TRBD1. The germline CDR1 and CDR2 sequences are KGHSH and LQKENI. The CDR3 has 14 residues. V shed 6 bases and J 8 bases; nucleotides not matched to a gene: 4.

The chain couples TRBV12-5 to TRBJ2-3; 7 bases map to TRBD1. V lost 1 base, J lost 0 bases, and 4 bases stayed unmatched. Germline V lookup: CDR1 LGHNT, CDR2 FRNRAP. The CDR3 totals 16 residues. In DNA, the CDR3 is TGTGCTAGTGGTTTGGCCCGGGACAGTAGCACAGATACGCAGTATTTT. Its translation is CASGLARDSSTDTQYF.

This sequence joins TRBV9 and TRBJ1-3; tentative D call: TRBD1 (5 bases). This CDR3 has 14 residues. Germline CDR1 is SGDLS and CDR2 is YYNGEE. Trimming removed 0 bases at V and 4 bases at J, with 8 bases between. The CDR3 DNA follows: TGTGCCAGCAGCGTAGGTACAGGAGGAAACACCATATATTTT. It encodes CASSVGTGGNTIYF.

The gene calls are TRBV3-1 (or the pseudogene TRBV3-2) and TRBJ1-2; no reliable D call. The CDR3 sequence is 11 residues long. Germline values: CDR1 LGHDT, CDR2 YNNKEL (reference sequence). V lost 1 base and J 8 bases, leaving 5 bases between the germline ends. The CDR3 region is CASSQGSGYTF. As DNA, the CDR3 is TGTGCCAGCAGCCAAGGGAGCGGCTACACCTTC.

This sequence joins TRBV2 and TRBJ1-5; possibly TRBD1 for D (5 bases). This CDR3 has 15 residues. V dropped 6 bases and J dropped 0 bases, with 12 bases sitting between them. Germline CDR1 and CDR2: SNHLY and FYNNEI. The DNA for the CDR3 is TGTGCCAGCAGCGGTAACGGGGGTAGCAATCAGCCCCAGCATTTT. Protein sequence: CASSGNGGSNQPQHF.

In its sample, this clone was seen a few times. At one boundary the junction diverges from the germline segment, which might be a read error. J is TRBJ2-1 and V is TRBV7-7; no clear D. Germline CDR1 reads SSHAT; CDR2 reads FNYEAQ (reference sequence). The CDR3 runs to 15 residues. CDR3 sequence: CASSPTLSFYNEQFF. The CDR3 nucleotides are TGTGCTAGCAGTCCTACCCTCTCATTTTACAATGAGCAGTTCTTC.

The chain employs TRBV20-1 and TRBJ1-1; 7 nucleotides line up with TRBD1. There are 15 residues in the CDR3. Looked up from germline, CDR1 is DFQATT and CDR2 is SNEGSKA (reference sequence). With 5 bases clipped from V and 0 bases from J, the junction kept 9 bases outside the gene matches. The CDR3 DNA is TGCAGTGCTTGTGAGAACAGGGGACTGAACACTGAAGCTTTCTTT. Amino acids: CSACENRGLNTEAFF.